Included here is one T cell receptor beta chain sequence, with context. In the original workflow: Estimation of nucleated cell counts was performed using reference gene primer amplification. Libraries were prepared by immunoSEQ multiplex PCR; TCRdb keeps only in-frame clonotypes and omits some of them. V, J and clone size are taken as reported in that table, and D and trimming were inferred from the DNA itself. The sample records around 100,000 clones, 87% being singletons. The data were taken from a study of blood T cell repertoires in COVID-19. In the study overall: The study drew acute and convalescent COVID-19 samples from the United States, Italy and Spain. PBMCs, B-cell-depleted T cells, or T cells provided the cDNA or gDNA that made up the material.

The CDR3 has 14 amino acids. CDR1 is SGHKS, CDR2 YYEKEE, per germline (reference sequence). Trimming stripped 6 bases from V and 5 bases from J, with 17 bases between. The V and J genes are TRBV5-5 and TRBJ1-2; D gene uncertain. The source is a man aged 45-60 years with active COVID-19. The source material was peripheral blood. CDR3 amino acids: CASTLGLARYGYTF. For the CDR3, the DNA is TGTGCCAGCACCCTAGGATTGGCTAGGTATGGCTACACCTTC.